This TCR beta chain came from a study of blood T cell repertoires in COVID-19. Study-level background: Material from acute and convalescent COVID-19 was sourced from the United States, Italy and Spain. The cDNA or gDNA used as material had been derived from T cells, B-cell-depleted T cells, or PBMCs.

There are 12 residues in the CDR3. Germline V gives CDR1 SNHLY, CDR2 FYNNEI. V was pared by 6 bases and J by 9 bases, with 11 bases between. This clone was seen just once. In the source study's methods: Quantification of nucleated cells was approximated via reference gene primer amplification. The repertoire was sequenced with immunoSEQ multiplex PCR; TCRdb's copy has only in-frame clones and lacks some. That table is the source of V, J and clone size, and D and trimming were worked out from the DNA. The sample contains about 43,000 clones, roughly four fifths of which appear only once. The gene calls are TRBV2 and TRBJ2-2; D gene unclear. This clonotype originated in a woman aged 55-70 years with acute or convalescent COVID-19. Sequenced input: peripheral blood. The CDR3 reads CASRGTGRELFF. In DNA, the CDR3 is TGTGCCAGCAGGGGCACTGGCCGGGAGCTGTTTTTT. Full variable domain (rest looked up from reference TRBV2 and TRBJ2-2): EPEVTQTPSHQVTQMGQEVILRCVPISNHLYFYWYRQILGQKVEFLVSFYNNEISEKSEIFDDQFSVERPDGSNFTLKIRSTKLEDSAMYFCASRGTGRELFFGEGSRLTVL.